One and the same sample provided the 10 T cell receptor beta chains below, sequenced in a study of OX40 agonist ivuxolimab in advanced cancers. Method: immunoSEQ multiplex PCR; TCRdb's copy keeps in-frame clones and lacks some. In the table there are 42,000 or so clones, 75% to 90% of which are singletons. This specimen was CD4+ or CD8+ T cells sorted from blood, taken in a trial of the OX40 agonist ivuxolimab. Receptors were obtained from an adult with an advanced solid tumor such as melanoma, head and neck, liver or kidney cancer.

The V call is TRBV2, the J call TRBJ2-7, with 7 bases matching TRBD2. Germline V gene lookup returns CDR1 SNHLY and CDR2 FYNNEI. V was pared by 3 bases and J by 4 bases, with 3 bases of the junction left unmatched. The CDR3 sequence is 13 residues long. Here the CDR3 DNA reads TGTGCCAGCAGTGACCCCGGGAGGTACGAGCAGTACTTC. Amino acids: CASSDPGRYEQYF.

The genes are TRBV28 and TRBJ2-5, with 10 bases identical to TRBD2. CDR1 MDHEN and CDR2 SYDVKM come from the germline V gene. J lost 2 bases, V lost 3 bases, and 12 bases had no gene match. The CDR3 consists of 18 residues. CDR3 coding DNA: TGTGCCAGCAGTTTCGGGGGAGAGCTAGCGGGGGTACAAGAGACCCAGTACTTC. It codes for CASSFGGELAGVQETQYF.

V is TRBV19 and J is TRBJ2-3, with D hard to call. Germline V gene lookup returns CDR1 LNHDA and CDR2 SQIVND (reference sequence). Trimming removed 4 bases at V and 2 bases at J, with 16 bases between. The CDR3 extends over 16 amino acids. The CDR3 DNA follows: TGTGCCAGTAGTACTGACTCAGTAACCCCCACAGATACGCAGTATTTT. The encoded protein is CASSTDSVTPTDTQYF.

The CDR3 region is CASSFSGTGGRDTQYF. The DNA for the CDR3 is TGTGCCAGCAGCTTCTCCGGGACAGGGGGCCGAGATACGCAGTATTTT. J is TRBJ2-3 and V is TRBV7-9; 12 bases fit TRBD1. V shed 3 bases and J 5 bases; nucleotides not matched to a gene: 6. The CDR3 contains 16 residues. Per the germline V gene, CDR1 is SEHNR and CDR2 is FQNEAQ (reference sequence).

J is TRBJ1-1 and V is TRBV5-1; D is uncertain. V lost 1 base to trimming and J lost 0 bases, with 13 bases between them. This CDR3 contains 16 residues. Germline V gene data show CDR1 as SGHRS and CDR2 as YFSETQ. CDR3 loop: CASSLSRNGLNTEAFF. CDR3 coding DNA: TGCGCCAGCAGCTTGTCCAGAAACGGATTGAACACTGAAGCTTTCTTT.

The CDR3 loop is CASKLAGGTDEQFF. The CDR3 DNA reads TGTGCCAGCAAACTAGCGGGGGGGACGGATGAGCAGTTCTTC. The rearrangement joins TRBV27 to TRBJ2-1; 13 nucleotides match TRBD2. Per germline, CDR1 MNHEY and CDR2 SMNVEV (reference sequence). V trimming: 7 bases; J trimming: 8 bases; junction bases outside the gene matches: 5. The CDR3 spans 14 residues.

This clone was recorded only once. The chain is built from TRBV11-3 and TRBJ2-1; D remains ambiguous. Trimming stripped 4 bases from V and 0 bases from J, with 13 bases between. Looked up from germline, CDR1 is SGHNT and CDR2 is YENEEA. The CDR3 covers 16 residues. CDR3 DNA sequence: TGTGCCAGCAGCTCCAGCACACGGAGCTCCTACAATGAGCAGTTCTTC. Protein: CASSSSTRSSYNEQFF.

This clone was seen only a few times. The V gene is TRBV28, the J gene TRBJ1-5; D remains ambiguous. This CDR3 is 15 amino acids long. CDR1 MDHEN and CDR2 SYDVKM come from the germline V gene. The V gene lost 7 bases and the J gene lost 0 bases, with 13 bases spanning the gap. The CDR3 bases are TGTGCCAGCAAACCGCGGGTTAGTAGCAATCAGCCCCAGCATTTT. It encodes CASKPRVSSNQPQHF.

The rearrangement uses TRBV6-5 and TRBJ2-5, with 7 bases aligning to TRBD1. Germline lookup yields CDR1 MNHEY and CDR2 SVGAGI. The CDR3 has 13 amino acids. V lost 6 bases, J lost 2 bases, and 3 bases stayed unmatched. The CDR3 sequence: CASRVGQQETQYF. For the CDR3, the DNA is TGTGCCAGCAGGGTGGGACAGCAAGAGACCCAGTACTTC.

This sequence joins TRBV2 and TRBJ2-3, with 7 bases matching TRBD1. Trimming cost V 3 bases and J 5 bases; bases outside gene matches: 20. This CDR3 spans 19 amino acids. The germline gives CDR1 SNHLY, CDR2 FYNNEI. CDR3 sequence (DNA): TGTGCCAGCAGTGATTTTGGTTATACTTCGGGACAGAGGGTAGATACGCAGTATTTT. This sequence encodes CASSDFGYTSGQRVDTQYF.